Below, 24 T cell receptor beta chains from the same sample are listed, as sequenced in a study of breast tumors, draining lymph nodes, adjacent tissues. TCRdb redid the calling of the multiplex PCR reads with MiXCR, one entry per CDR3 protein. The sample contains 50,000 to 75,000 distinct CDR3 sequences, less than 75% of which appear only once. The sample comprised breast tumor tissue. The receptors were gathered from a female donor with breast cancer. Some clones in this sample may be carry-over from other donors' samples.

The CDR3 loop reads CASSQHSGTASPLHF. In nucleotides, the CDR3 is TGTGCCAGCAGCCAACATTCCGGGACAGCTTCGCCCCTCCACTTT. V gene TRBV2 combines with J gene TRBJ1-6; 7 nucleotides match TRBD1. V lost 6 bases and J lost 13; bases outside the gene matches: 15. The germline gives CDR1 SNHLY, CDR2 FYNNEI. The CDR3 covers 15 residues.

Remarks on this clonotype: A read error may be the cause here, since a much bigger clone is one base away. The J gene is TRBJ2-5, the V gene TRBV6-5, with TRBD1 as a possible D gene (5 bases). The CDR3 extends over 13 amino acids. Trimming pared 7 bases from V and 1 base from J, leaving 10 bases between. CDR1 MNHEY and CDR2 SVGAGI come from the germline V gene. The CDR3 DNA reads TGTGCCAGCATGCCAGGGTTCCAAGAGACCCAGTACTTC. Translated: CASMPGFQETQYF.

This clonotype was found a few times. This sequence joins TRBV7-2 and TRBJ2-5; a possible D gene is TRBD1 (6 bases). From germline, CDR1 is SGHTA and CDR2 FQGNSA. The CDR3 spans 15 residues. The V end lost 3 bases, the J end lost 1 base, and 12 bases lay between the germline ends. CDR3 coding DNA: TGTGCCAGCAGCTTCCTACAGGGTGGCCAAGAGACCCAGTACTTC. Protein sequence: CASSFLQGGQETQYF.

The rearrangement links TRBV20-1 to TRBJ2-7; 11 bases match TRBD1. The V gene end was trimmed by 2 bases and the J gene end by 7 bases; junction bases not matched to a gene: 7. The germline V gene has CDR1 DFQATT and CDR2 SNEGSKA (reference sequence). This CDR3 spans 14 amino acids. The CDR3 region has the DNA TGCAGTGCTAGACAGGACAGGGGGCAGGGTGAGCAGTACTTC. Translation: CSARQDRGQGEQYF.

The chain links TRBV7-9 to TRBJ2-3, with TRBD2 identical over 11 bases. The germline gives CDR1 SEHNR, CDR2 FQNEAQ (reference sequence). This CDR3 has 15 residues. After removal of 5 bases from V and 1 base from J, the junction contained 2 bases not matched to a gene. CDR3 DNA: TGTGCCAGCAGCATTAGCGGGGGGGGCACAGATACGCAGTATTTT. This codes for CASSISGGGTDTQYF.

This clonotype was picked up one time. This chain uses TRBV7-3 with TRBJ1-4, with TRBD1 as a possible D gene (5 bases). V lost 5 bases, J lost 6 bases, and 19 bases lay in between. Per the germline V gene, CDR1 is SGHTA and CDR2 is FQGTGA. This CDR3 region has 16 residues. The DNA of the CDR3 is TGTGCCAGCAGCCACGGGCCGCAGGGAGTCGATGAAAAACTGTTTTTT. This codes for CASSHGPQGVDEKLFF. Combining the CDR3 with reference TRBV7-3 and TRBJ1-4 gives the whole variable domain GAGVSQTPSNKVTEKGKYVELRCDPISGHTALYWYRQSLGQGPEFLIYFQGTGAADDSGLPNDRFFAVRPEGSVSTLKIQRTERGDSAVYLCASSHGPQGVDEKLFFGSGTQLSVL.

This clonotype was detected ten times or more. The chain uses TRBV15 and TRBJ1-1; D gene ambiguous. In germline, CDR1 is LNHNV, CDR2 YYDKDF (reference sequence). This CDR3 spans 14 amino acids. Between the trimmed V and J ends, which lost 9 bases and 1 base, there was a span of 15 bases. CDR3 DNA sequence: TGTGCCACTAGGGATCGAGGGTGGAACACTGAAGCTTTCTTT. It encodes CATRDRGWNTEAFF.

This clonotype has a count of ten or more. V usage is TRBV18 and J usage is TRBJ2-7, with a tentative D call TRBD2 (6 bases). CDR1 is KGHSH, CDR2 LQKENI, per germline. Deletions cut 0 bases from V and 6 bases from J, with 15 bases between. This CDR3 contains 15 residues. The CDR3 loop reads CASSPPGHPGGEQYF. The DNA of the CDR3 is TGTGCCAGCTCACCACCGGGGCACCCCGGGGGCGAGCAGTACTTC.

This clonotype showed up many times. J is TRBJ2-7 and V is TRBV15; 9 bases are shared with TRBD2. V was clipped by 1 base and J by 4 bases; unmatched bases: 11. The CDR3 is made up of 17 amino acids. Germline values: CDR1 LNHNV, CDR2 YYDKDF (reference sequence). CDR3 coding DNA: TGTGCCACCAGCAGAGGGAGTGGGAGTAGCGGGGGTTACGAGCAGTACTTC. Amino acids: CATSRGSGSSGGYEQYF.

The gene calls are TRBV28 and TRBJ1-2; no clear D gene. V shed 5 bases and J shed 5 bases, with 12 bases lying between them. CDR3 size: 13 residues. CDR1 and CDR2 (germline): MDHEN, SYDVKM. CDR3 amino acids: CASSVRATYGYTF. CDR3 coding DNA: TGTGCCAGCAGTGTGAGGGCTACATATGGCTACACCTTC.

V is TRBV29-1 and J is TRBJ2-1; D tentatively fits TRBD1 or TRBD2 (7 bases each). The germline V and J ends were trimmed by 3 bases and 9 bases, with 15 bases remaining between them. The CDR3 runs 13 residues. CDR1 is SQVTM and CDR2 is ANQGSEA in the germline V gene. CDR3 coding DNA: TGCAGCGTTGAGGGGGACAGACTAGCTGAGCAGTTCTTC. Its protein product is CSVEGDRLAEQFF.

This clonotype was counted a single time. The chain employs TRBV15 and TRBJ2-7; D unresolved. The CDR3 contains 12 residues. The V end lost 2 bases, the J end lost 7 bases, and 9 bases lay between the germline ends. Germline V gives CDR1 LNHNV, CDR2 YYDKDF (reference sequence). The CDR3 DNA reads as TGTGCCACCAGCAGACCCCTACGGGAGCAGTACTTC. Residues: CATSRPLREQYF.

This chain links TRBV7-9 with TRBJ2-3, with D possibly being TRBD2 (5 bases). Germline loops: CDR1 SEHNR, CDR2 FQNEAQ (reference sequence). V was clipped by 8 bases and J by 6 bases, with 12 bases between them. The CDR3 sequence is 12 residues long. The DNA of the CDR3 is TGTGCCAGCTCGCCGACGGGGGATACGCAGTATTTT. Translation: CASSPTGDTQYF.

The chain joins TRBV10-3 to TRBJ2-1, with 14 bases identical to TRBD2. Germline-derived CDR1 and CDR2 are ENHRY and SYGVKD. V dropped 3 bases and J dropped 4; count of bases not matched to a gene: 5. The CDR3 length is 17 residues. CDR3 protein: CAISDSGTSGGYNEQFF. CDR3 in DNA: TGTGCCATCAGTGACTCCGGGACTAGCGGGGGTTACAATGAGCAGTTCTTC.

The V and J genes are TRBV30 and TRBJ1-5, with 12 bases identical to TRBD1. The CDR3 is 18 residues long. Trimming cost V 1 base and J 2 bases; bases outside gene matches: 9. Germline CDR1 and CDR2: GTSNPN and SVGIG (reference sequence). The CDR3 sequence: CAWSELGQGAVGNQPQHF. DNA of the CDR3: TGTGCCTGGAGTGAGTTGGGACAGGGGGCGGTTGGCAATCAGCCCCAGCATTTT.

This clonotype was found once. CDR3 DNA sequence: TGCGCCAGCAGCTTGGGGATCCAGCGCGAGCAGTACTTC. Residues: CASSLGIQREQYF. The chain has TRBV5-1 and TRBJ2-7; D unclear. This CDR3 is 13 amino acids long. Germline V gene sequence: CDR1 SGHRS, CDR2 YFSETQ. V lost 0 bases, J lost 6 bases, and 10 bases lay in between.

About this clonotype: Because it lacks the conserved phenylalanine or tryptophan at the end, this CDR3 is likely a read error. The DNA is left out, because the CDR3 cannot be placed on it with certainty; the CDR3 is given as TCRdb lists it. The chain couples TRBV2 to TRBJ1-3. The CDR3 length is 8 residues, termini included. From germline, CDR1 is SNHLY and CDR2 FYNNEI. Here the CDR3 reads CAIRREDG.

Details on this clonotype: A much larger clone lies a single base off, so this may be a read error. This chain links TRBV6-2 or TRBV6-3 with TRBJ2-2; TRBD2 matches at 13 bases. Germline CDR1 is MNHEY and CDR2 is SVGEGT. The V and J ends lost 5 bases and 3 bases, in that order; junction bases with no gene match: 12. The CDR3 is 19 amino acids. CDR3 residues: CASSKPRLAGGWDTGELFF. The CDR3 nucleotides are TGTGCCAGCAGTAAACCTAGACTAGCGGGAGGTTGGGACACCGGGGAGCTGTTTTTT.

The rearrangement links TRBV7-8 to TRBJ1-4, with TRBD1 matching 7 bases. After removal of 4 bases from V and 8 bases from J, the junction contained 4 bases not matched to a gene. In germline, CDR1 is SGHVS, CDR2 FQNEAQ. The CDR3 is 13 residues long. The CDR3 DNA reads as TGTGCCAGCAGCTCCAGGGGGGACGAAAAACTGTTTTTT. Translation gives CASSSRGDEKLFF.

In regard to this clonotype: With a much larger clone just one base away, this may be a read error. CDR3 amino acids: CASSRRGQGNEELFF. In DNA form, the CDR3 reads TGTGCCAGCAGCCGAAGGGGACAGGGGAATGAAGAACTGTTTTTT. V usage is TRBV3-1 and J usage is TRBJ1-4; 10 nucleotides line up with TRBD1. Germline CDR1 reads LGHDT; CDR2 reads YNNKEL (reference sequence). There are 15 residues in the CDR3.

This chain links TRBV18 with TRBJ1-2, with D possibly matching TRBD1 (6 bases). Germline V gene data show CDR1 as KGHSH and CDR2 as LQKENI. The CDR3 runs 14 residues. Trimming took 2 bases from V and 7 from J, leaving 14 bases between them. CDR3 sequence reads: CASSPFGTGCGYTF. In DNA form, the CDR3 reads TGTGCCAGCTCACCATTCGGAACAGGGTGTGGCTACACCTTC.

This chain uses TRBV28 with TRBJ1-6; D is unclear. V dropped 7 bases and J dropped 4 bases, with 8 bases sitting between them. Germline V gene lookup returns CDR1 MDHEN and CDR2 SYDVKM. CDR3 size: 13 residues. The CDR3 is CASTHRYNSPLHF. The CDR3 region has the DNA TGTGCCAGCACTCACCGTTATAATTCACCCCTCCACTTT.

V and J are TRBV2 and TRBJ2-1, with 7 bases aligning to TRBD2. The length of the CDR3 is 15 residues. Germline trimming cut 6 bases from V and 6 bases from J; bases unmatched to any gene: 11. CDR1 and CDR2 (germline): SNHLY, FYNNEI. The CDR3 nucleotides are TGTGCCAGCAGCACCGGGACTACAGGCCTCAATGAGCAGTTCTTC. Its translation is CASSTGTTGLNEQFF.

Turning to this clonotype: The junction and the germline gene differ at one end; a read error may be behind it. The chain links TRBV20-1 to TRBJ2-7; 13 bases are a match to TRBD2. The CDR3 runs to 16 residues. Germline CDR1 reads DFQATT; CDR2 reads SNEGSKA (reference sequence). The CDR3 loop reads CSARRGLAGWGYEQSF. In DNA, the CDR3 is TGCAGTGCTCGACGGGGACTAGCGGGATGGGGGTACGAGCAGTCCTTC.